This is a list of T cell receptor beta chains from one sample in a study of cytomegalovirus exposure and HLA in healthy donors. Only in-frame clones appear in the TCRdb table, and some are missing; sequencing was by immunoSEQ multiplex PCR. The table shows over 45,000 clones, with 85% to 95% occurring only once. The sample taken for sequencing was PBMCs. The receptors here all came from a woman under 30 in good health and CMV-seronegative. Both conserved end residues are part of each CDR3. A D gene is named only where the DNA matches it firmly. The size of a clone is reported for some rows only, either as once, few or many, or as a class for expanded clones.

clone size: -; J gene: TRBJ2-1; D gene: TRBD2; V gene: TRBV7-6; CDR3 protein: CASSLTSGSGNEQFF; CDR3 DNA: TGTGCCAGCAGTCTGACTAGCGGGAGTGGCAATGAGCAGTTCTTC
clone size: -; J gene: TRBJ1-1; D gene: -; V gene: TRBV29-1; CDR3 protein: CSVGIGEHTEAFF; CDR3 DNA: TGCAGCGTTGGAATCGGGGAACACACTGAAGCTTTCTTT
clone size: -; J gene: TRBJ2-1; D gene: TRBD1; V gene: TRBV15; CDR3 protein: CATSTRTGGAYNEQFF; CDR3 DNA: TGTGCCACCAGCACCCGGACAGGGGGGGCGTACAATGAGCAGTTCTTC
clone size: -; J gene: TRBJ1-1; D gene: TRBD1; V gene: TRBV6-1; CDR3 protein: CASSEDRFRAFF; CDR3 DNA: TGTGCCAGCAGTGAGGACAGGTTTAGAGCTTTCTTT
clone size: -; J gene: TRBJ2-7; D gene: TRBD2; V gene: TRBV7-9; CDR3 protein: CASSPNRLAGVEQYF; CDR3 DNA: TGTGCCAGCAGTCCGAACAGACTAGCGGGGGTCGAGCAGTACTTC
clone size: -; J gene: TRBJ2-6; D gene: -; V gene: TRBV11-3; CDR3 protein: CASSFSGSGANVLTF; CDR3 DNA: TGTGCCAGCAGCTTTAGCGGCTCTGGGGCCAACGTCCTGACTTTC
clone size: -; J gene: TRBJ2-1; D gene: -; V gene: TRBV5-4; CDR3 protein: CASSPTGRSYNEQFF; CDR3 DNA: TGTGCCAGCAGCCCTACAGGGCGCTCCTACAATGAGCAGTTCTTC
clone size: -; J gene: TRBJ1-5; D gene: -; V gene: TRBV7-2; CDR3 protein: CASSPNLGNQPQHF; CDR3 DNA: TGTGCCAGCAGCCCGAACTTAGGCAATCAGCCCCAGCATTTT
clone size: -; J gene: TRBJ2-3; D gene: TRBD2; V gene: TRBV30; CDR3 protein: CAWTLAGLTDTQYF; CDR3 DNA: TGTGCCTGGACTTTAGCGGGGCTCACAGATACGCAGTATTTT
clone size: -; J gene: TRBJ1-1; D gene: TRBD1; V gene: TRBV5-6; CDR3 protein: CASSPRDRQLHTEAFF; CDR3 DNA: TGTGCCAGCAGCCCGAGGGACAGGCAACTCCACACTGAAGCTTTCTTT
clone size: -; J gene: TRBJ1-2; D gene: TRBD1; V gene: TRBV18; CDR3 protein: CASGTGQGVSSYGYTF; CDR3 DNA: TGTGCCAGCGGAACCGGACAGGGGGTTTCGAGCTATGGCTACACCTTC
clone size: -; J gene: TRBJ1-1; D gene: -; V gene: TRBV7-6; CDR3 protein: CASSLRGRENTEAFF; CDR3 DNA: TGTGCCAGCAGCTTAAGGGGCAGGGAGAACACTGAAGCTTTCTTT
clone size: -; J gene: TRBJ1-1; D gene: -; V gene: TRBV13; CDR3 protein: CASSLAQGGLGAFF; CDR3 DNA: TGTGCCAGCAGCTTAGCCCAAGGCGGGTTGGGGGCTTTCTTT
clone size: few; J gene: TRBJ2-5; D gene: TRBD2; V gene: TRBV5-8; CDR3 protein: CASSLDRRGGLGTQYF; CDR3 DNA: TGTGCCAGCAGCTTGGATAGGCGGGGGGGCCTGGGGACCCAGTACTTC
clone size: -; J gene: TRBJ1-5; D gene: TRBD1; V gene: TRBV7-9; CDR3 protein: CASSPADRGSNQPQHF; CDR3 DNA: TGTGCCAGCAGCCCCGCGGACAGGGGGAGCAATCAGCCCCAGCATTTT
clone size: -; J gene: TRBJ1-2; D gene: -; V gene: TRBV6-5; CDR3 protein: CASRPSWSDYGYTF; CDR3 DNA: TGTGCCAGCAGACCGTCTTGGAGTGACTATGGCTACACCTTC
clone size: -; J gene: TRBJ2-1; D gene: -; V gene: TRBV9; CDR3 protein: CASSEAAEQFF; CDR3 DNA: TGTGCCAGCAGCGAGGCGGCCGAGCAGTTCTTC
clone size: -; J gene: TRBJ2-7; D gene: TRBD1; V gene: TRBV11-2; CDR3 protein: CASSKLAGTGRVHEQYF; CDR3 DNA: TGTGCCAGCAGCAAACTTGCCGGGACAGGGAGAGTCCACGAGCAGTACTTC
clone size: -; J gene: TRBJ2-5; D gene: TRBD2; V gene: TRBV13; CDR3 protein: CASSIRKRGDQETQYF; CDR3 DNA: TGTGCCAGCAGCATACGAAAGCGGGGAGATCAAGAGACCCAGTACTTC
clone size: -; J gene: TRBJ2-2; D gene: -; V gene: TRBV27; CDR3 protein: CASSLASGGMNTGELFF; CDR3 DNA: TGTGCCAGCAGTTTGGCTAGTGGGGGGATGAACACCGGGGAGCTGTTTTTT
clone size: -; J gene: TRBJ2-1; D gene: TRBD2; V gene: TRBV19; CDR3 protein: CASSIIWREGNEQFF; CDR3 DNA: TGTGCCAGTAGTATTATCTGGCGGGAGGGTAATGAGCAGTTCTTC
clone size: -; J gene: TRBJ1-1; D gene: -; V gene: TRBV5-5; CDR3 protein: CASSLGPGNTEAFF; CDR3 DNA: TGTGCCAGCAGCTTGGGACCGGGGAACACTGAAGCTTTCTTT
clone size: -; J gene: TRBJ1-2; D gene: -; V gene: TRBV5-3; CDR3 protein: CARSFVNYGYTF; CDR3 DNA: TGTGCCAGAAGCTTCGTCAACTATGGCTACACCTTC
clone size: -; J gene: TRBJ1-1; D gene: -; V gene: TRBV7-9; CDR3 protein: CASSLGQANTEAFF; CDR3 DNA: TGTGCCAGCAGCTTAGGACAGGCCAACACTGAAGCTTTCTTT
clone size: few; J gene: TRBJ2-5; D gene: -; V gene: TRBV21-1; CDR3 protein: CASSKEGQGSVKTQYF; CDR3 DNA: TGTGCCAGCAGCAAAGAGGGACAGGGTTCGGTAAAGACCCAGTACTTC
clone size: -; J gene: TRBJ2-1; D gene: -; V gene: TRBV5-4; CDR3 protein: CASSLEGPPGENEQFF; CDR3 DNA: TGTGCCAGCAGCTTGGAAGGTCCCCCAGGGGAAAATGAGCAGTTCTTC
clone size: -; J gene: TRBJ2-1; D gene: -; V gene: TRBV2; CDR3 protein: CASSVDTAAEQFF; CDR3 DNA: TGTGCCAGCAGTGTAGACACCGCCGCCGAGCAGTTCTTC
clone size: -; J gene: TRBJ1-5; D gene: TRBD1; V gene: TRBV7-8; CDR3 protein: CASSLQGAGGQPQHF; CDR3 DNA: TGTGCCAGCAGCCTACAGGGGGCGGGAGGTCAGCCCCAGCATTTT
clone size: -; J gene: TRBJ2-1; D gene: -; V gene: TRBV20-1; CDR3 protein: CSARLPEGQFF; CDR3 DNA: TGCAGTGCTAGACTACCTGAGGGGCAGTTCTTC
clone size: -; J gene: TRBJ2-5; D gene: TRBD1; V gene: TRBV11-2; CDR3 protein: CASSSTTGGRTGFKTQYF; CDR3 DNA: TGTGCCAGCAGCTCGACAACAGGGGGACGAACAGGGTTCAAGACCCAGTACTTC
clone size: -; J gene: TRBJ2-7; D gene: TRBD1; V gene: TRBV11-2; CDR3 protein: CASSLGQGADEQYF; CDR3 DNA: TGTGCCAGCAGCTTAGGACAGGGGGCCGACGAGCAGTACTTC
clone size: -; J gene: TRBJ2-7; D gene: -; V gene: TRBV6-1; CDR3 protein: CASTRGTYEQYF; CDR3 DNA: TGTGCCAGCACGCGAGGAACCTACGAGCAGTACTTC
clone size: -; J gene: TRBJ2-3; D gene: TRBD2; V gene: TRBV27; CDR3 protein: CASRGLAGTDTQYF; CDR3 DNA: TGTGCCAGCAGGGGGCTAGCGGGCACAGATACGCAGTATTTT